Presented here are 7 T cell receptor beta chains from one specimen sequenced in a study of cytomegalovirus exposure and HLA in healthy donors (dated by TCRdb to 2016 to 2017). The library was built by means of the immunoSEQ multiplex PCR assay. A mixture of 60 forward primers for TCR Vbeta segments and 13 reverse primers for TCR Jbeta segments was used in the multiplex PCR. Here the immuneACCESS table is served through TCRdb, limited to in-frame sequences with V and J called. Missing clones are a known gap in these copies; in checked studies unresolved V genes cover under half, and the rest lacks a known reason. Across this sample there are about 150,000 clones, with roughly 84% seen only once. The top ten clonotypes cover around 0.41% of the sample. Sequencing input: PBMCs. The receptors come from a boy aged 2 to 10 in good health and CMV-seronegative.

This clone was observed a single time. At one end, the junction sequence differs from germline, possibly due to a read error. This chain links TRBV6-5 with TRBJ2-1; TRBD2 is a possible D gene (6 bases). This CDR3 contains 14 residues. CDR1 is MNHEY and CDR2 is SVGAGI in the germline V gene. The CDR3 nucleotides read TGTGCCAGCACCCATGGGGGACTGTACAATGGGCAGTTCTTC. Translated, it gives CASTHGGLYNGQFF.

This chain uses TRBV2 with TRBJ1-1, with D possibly matching TRBD1 (6 bases). Germline loops: CDR1 SNHLY, CDR2 FYNNEI. The CDR3 consists of 15 residues. Between the trimmed V and J ends, which lost 6 bases and 1 base, there was a span of 15 bases. CDR3 region: CASSRRDISNTEAFF. The CDR3 nucleotides are TGTGCCAGCAGCCGAAGGGACATTTCGAACACTGAAGCTTTCTTT.

The chain links TRBV18 to TRBJ2-1, with 8 bases fitting TRBD2. The V segment lost 6 bases and the J segment 8 bases; nucleotides outside the gene matches: 6. This CDR3 has 13 amino acids. Germline CDR1 reads KGHSH; CDR2 reads LQKENI. CDR3 in DNA: TGTGCCAGCTCCAGCGGGAGTAAGGATGAGCAGTTCTTC. Protein: CASSSGSKDEQFF.

V usage is TRBV28 and J usage is TRBJ1-1; no firm D call. V lost 6 bases to trimming and J lost 6 bases, with 20 bases between them. CDR1 is MDHEN and CDR2 is SYDVKM in the germline V gene. The CDR3 has 15 residues. This CDR3 is CASRSRVSSGPEAFF. As DNA, the CDR3 is TGTGCCAGCAGATCCCGGGTGAGTAGTGGCCCTGAAGCTTTCTTT.

The V call is TRBV5-1, the J call TRBJ2-1; D remains unclear. V gave up 0 bases and J gave up 2 bases, with 6 bases separating them. The V gene's germline CDR1 is SGHRS and CDR2 YFSETQ. This CDR3 spans 14 amino acids. CDR3 coding DNA: TGCGCCAGCAGCTTGGGCGTGACCTACAATGAGCAGTTCTTC. Amino acid sequence: CASSLGVTYNEQFF.

The CDR3 nucleotides are TGTGCCAGCAGTTTATTATCCCCCGACAGGGGATTCTACGAGCAGTACTTC. Amino acid sequence: CASSLLSPDRGFYEQYF. The chain combines TRBV27 with TRBJ2-7; 8 nucleotides agree with TRBD1. The CDR3 totals 17 residues. Trimming took 1 base from V and 3 from J; bases not matched to a gene: 11. CDR1 MNHEY and CDR2 SMNVEV come from the germline V gene (reference sequence).

The J gene is TRBJ1-5, the V gene TRBV19; possible D gene TRBD1, 5 bases. CDR3 length: 13 amino acids. Between the trimmed V and J ends, which lost 6 bases and 1 base, there was a span of 7 bases. Looked up from germline, CDR1 is LNHDA and CDR2 is SQIVND (reference sequence). DNA for the CDR3: TGTGCCAGTAGCAGGGCAAGCAATCAGCCCCAGCATTTT. The encoded protein is CASSRASNQPQHF.